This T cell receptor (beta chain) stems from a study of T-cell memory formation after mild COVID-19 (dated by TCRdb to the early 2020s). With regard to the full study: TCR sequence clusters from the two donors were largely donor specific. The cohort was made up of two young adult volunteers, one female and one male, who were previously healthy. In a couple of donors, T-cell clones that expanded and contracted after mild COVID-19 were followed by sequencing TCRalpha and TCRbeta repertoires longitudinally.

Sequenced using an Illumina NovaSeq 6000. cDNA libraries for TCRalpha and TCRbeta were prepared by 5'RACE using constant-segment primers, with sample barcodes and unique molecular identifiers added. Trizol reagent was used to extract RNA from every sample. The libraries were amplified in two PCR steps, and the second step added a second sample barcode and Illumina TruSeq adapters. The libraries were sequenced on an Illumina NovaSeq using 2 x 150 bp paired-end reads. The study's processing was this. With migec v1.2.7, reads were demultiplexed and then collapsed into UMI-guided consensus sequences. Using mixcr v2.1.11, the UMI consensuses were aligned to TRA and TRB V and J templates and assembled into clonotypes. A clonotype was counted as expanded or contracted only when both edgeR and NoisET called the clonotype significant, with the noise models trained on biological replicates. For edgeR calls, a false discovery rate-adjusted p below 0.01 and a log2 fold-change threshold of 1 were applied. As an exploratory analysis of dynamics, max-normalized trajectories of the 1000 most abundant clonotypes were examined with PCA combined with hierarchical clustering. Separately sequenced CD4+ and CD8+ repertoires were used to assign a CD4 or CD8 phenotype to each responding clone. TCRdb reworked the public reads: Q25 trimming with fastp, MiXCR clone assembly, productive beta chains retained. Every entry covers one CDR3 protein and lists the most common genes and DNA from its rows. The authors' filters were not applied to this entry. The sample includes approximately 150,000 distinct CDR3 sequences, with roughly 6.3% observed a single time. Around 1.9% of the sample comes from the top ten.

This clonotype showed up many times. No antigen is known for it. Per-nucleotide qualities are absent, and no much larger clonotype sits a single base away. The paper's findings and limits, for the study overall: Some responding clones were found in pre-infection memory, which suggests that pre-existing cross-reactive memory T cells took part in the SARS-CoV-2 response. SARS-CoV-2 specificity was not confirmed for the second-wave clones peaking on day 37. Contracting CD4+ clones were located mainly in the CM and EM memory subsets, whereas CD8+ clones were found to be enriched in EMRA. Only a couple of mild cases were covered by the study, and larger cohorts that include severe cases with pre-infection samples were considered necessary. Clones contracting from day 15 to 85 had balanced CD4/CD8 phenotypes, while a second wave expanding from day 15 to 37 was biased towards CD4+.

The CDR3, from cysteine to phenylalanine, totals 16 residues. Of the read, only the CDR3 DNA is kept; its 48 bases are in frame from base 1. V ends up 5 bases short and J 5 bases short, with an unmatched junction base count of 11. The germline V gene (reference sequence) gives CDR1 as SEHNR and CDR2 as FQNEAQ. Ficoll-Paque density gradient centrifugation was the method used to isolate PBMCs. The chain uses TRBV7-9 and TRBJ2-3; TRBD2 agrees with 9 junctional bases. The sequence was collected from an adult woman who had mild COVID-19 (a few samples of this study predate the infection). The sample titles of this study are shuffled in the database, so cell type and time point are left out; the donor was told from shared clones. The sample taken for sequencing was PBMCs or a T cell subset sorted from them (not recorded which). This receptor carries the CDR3 CASSQLGGGERDTQYF. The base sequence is TGTGCCAGCAGCCAGCTGGGCGGGGGGGAGAGAGATACGCAGTATTTT.